This passage covers 30 T cell receptor beta chains from one sample sequenced in a study of blood T cells in healthy people across ages. Then a second PCR, running roughly 6 to 12 cycles, was carried out with a sample-barcoded 5' primer and a J-beta primer mix. TCRdb recomputed calls from the 5' RACE reads with MiXCR, one row per CDR3 protein. The profile shows about 1,000,000 distinct CDR3 sequences, more than 40% of them singletons. Input material: blood. The receptor set was obtained from a woman aged 55-70 years in good health.

In its sample, this clonotype was seen a few times. The DNA for the CDR3 is TGCAGTGCTAGGCCACAGGGGGCGATCAGTGGCTACACCTTC. This encodes CSARPQGAISGYTF. The chain has TRBV20-1 and TRBJ1-2; 9 positions match TRBD1. This CDR3 is 14 amino acids long. Germline V lookup: CDR1 DFQATT, CDR2 SNEGSKA (reference sequence). Unmatched junction bases numbered 9, after V lost 3 bases and J lost 7 bases.

The chain recombines TRBV6-5 with TRBJ2-5; no definite D call. V was trimmed by 4 bases and J by 6 bases, leaving 21 bases between them. The CDR3 totals 16 residues. Germline V lookup: CDR1 MNHEY, CDR2 SVGAGI. The CDR3 DNA follows: TGTGCCAGCAGTTCTCTACTTGGCGTGTCTACCCAGACCCAGTACTTC. It encodes CASSSLLGVSTQTQYF.

V usage is TRBV5-1 and J usage is TRBJ2-1; D is unclear. V was pared by 1 base and J by 0 bases, with 11 bases between. The CDR3 extends over 16 amino acids. Germline loops: CDR1 SGHRS, CDR2 YFSETQ. The CDR3 is CASSLPTWGSYNEQFF. In nucleotides, the CDR3 is TGCGCCAGCAGCTTGCCGACTTGGGGCTCCTACAATGAGCAGTTCTTC.

The chain joins TRBV20-1 to TRBJ2-1; 9 bases map to TRBD2. V gave up 0 bases and J gave up 7 bases; unmatched junction bases: 1. Germline assignment: CDR1 DFQATT and CDR2 SNEGSKA (reference sequence). The CDR3 runs 13 residues. DNA for the CDR3: TGCAGTGCTAGAGACGGACTAGCGAATGAGCAGTTCTTC. It is translated as CSARDGLANEQFF.

The V call is TRBV28, the J call TRBJ2-4; no clear D. Matching the DNA end better, TRBJ2-7 makes the J call doubtful. The CDR3 consists of 15 residues. Germline-derived CDR1 and CDR2 are MDHEN and SYDVKM. CDR3 nucleotides: TGTGCCAGCAGTCCACAACTGAACTCAGTTTACGAGCAGTACTTC. This translates into CASSPQLNSVYEQYF.

The chain has TRBV20-1 and TRBJ1-2, with TRBD1 identical over 7 bases. V shed 6 bases, J shed 8 bases, and the junction held 6 bases outside the gene matches. CDR1 and CDR2 (germline): DFQATT, SNEGSKA (reference sequence). This CDR3 comprises 11 residues. CDR3 region: CSAQQGWGYTF. As DNA, the CDR3 is TGCAGTGCCCAACAGGGGTGGGGCTACACCTTC.

This clonotype was seen just once. The chain carries TRBV6-1 and TRBJ2-3, with a weak D call TRBD1 (5 bases). Trimming took 10 bases from V and 2 from J, leaving 19 bases between them. The CDR3 covers 15 residues. Germline V lookup: CDR1 MNHNS, CDR2 SASEGT. This chain's CDR3 is CATERTLSITDTQYF. The CDR3 DNA reads as TGTGCCACCGAAAGGACACTCTCTATCACAGATACGCAGTATTTT.

This clonotype was observed a handful of times. The chain carries TRBV9 and TRBJ1-2, with D possibly TRBD1 on 5 matching bases. CDR3 length: 12 residues. CDR1 and CDR2 (germline): SGDLS, YYNGEE. The V and J ends lost 6 bases and 2 bases respectively, with 8 bases between them. The CDR3 DNA is TGTGCCAGCATGACAGTCAACTATGGCTACACCTTC. As protein: CASMTVNYGYTF. The whole variable domain, remainder taken from reference TRBV9 and TRBJ1-2, is DSGVTQTPKHLITATGQRVTLRCSPRSGDLSVYWYQQSLDQGLQFLIQYYNGEERAKGNILERFSAQQFPDLHSELNLSSLELGDSALYFCASMTVNYGYTFGSGTRLTVV.

The gene calls are TRBV7-3 and TRBJ2-3; 14 nucleotides align to TRBD2. This CDR3 is 17 amino acids long. V was clipped by 2 bases and J by 3 bases; unmatched bases: 4. CDR1 and CDR2 (germline): SGHTA, FQGTGA. CDR3 nucleotide sequence: TGTGCCAGCAGCTTATGGGGACTAGCGGGAGATACAGATACGCAGTATTTT. This codes for CASSLWGLAGDTDTQYF.

V is TRBV3-1 and J is TRBJ1-5; D ambiguous. Germline assignment: CDR1 LGHDT and CDR2 YNNKEL (reference sequence). The CDR3 totals 15 residues. V lost 4 bases and J 3 bases, leaving 13 bases between the germline ends. The CDR3 region has the DNA TGTGCCAGCAGCCTTAGCCGTGGGGTCAATCAGCCCCAGCATTTT. This sequence encodes CASSLSRGVNQPQHF.

This sequence joins TRBV28 and TRBJ1-4, with 9 bases fitting TRBD1. The V segment lost 3 bases and the J segment 7 bases; nucleotides outside the gene matches: 6. The CDR3 is made up of 15 amino acids. CDR1 is MDHEN, CDR2 SYDVKM, per germline. In nucleotides, the CDR3 is TGTGCCAGCAGTTTCCTCCGGGACAGGGTTGAAAAACTGTTTTTT. This encodes CASSFLRDRVEKLFF. Filled out from reference TRBV28 and TRBJ1-4, the complete variable domain reads DVKVTQSSRYLVKRTGEKVFLECVQDMDHENMFWYRQDPGLGLRLIYFSYDVKMKEKGDIPEGYSVSREKKERFSLILESASTNQTSMYLCASSFLRDRVEKLFFGSGTQLSVL.

The CDR3 sequence is CATSDPGTGVEQYF. CDR3 nucleotides: TGTGCCACCAGTGATCCAGGGACAGGGGTCGAGCAGTACTTC. The chain uses TRBV24-1 and TRBJ2-5, with 10 bases lining up with TRBD1. The better agreement between TRBJ2-7 and the DNA end casts doubt on the J call. From germline, CDR1 is KGHDR and CDR2 SFDVKD. CDR3 size: 14 residues.

This chain joins TRBV20-1 and TRBJ2-3, with 7 bases aligning to TRBD2. There are 18 residues in the CDR3. After removal of 6 bases from V and 0 bases from J, the junction contained 18 bases not matched to a gene. CDR1 and CDR2 (germline): DFQATT, SNEGSKA (reference sequence). The CDR3 nucleotides are TGCAGTGCGAACTCCCCGCCGCGGGAGTTGTATAGCACAGATACGCAGTATTTT. Translated, it gives CSANSPPRELYSTDTQYF.

The J gene is TRBJ2-2, the V gene TRBV12-3 or TRBV12-4, with TRBD1 matching 9 bases. The CDR3 length is 18 residues. With V trimmed by 3 bases and J by 6 bases, 14 bases remained unmatched. CDR3 sequence (DNA): TGTGCCAGCAGTTTGGGGACAGGGAGGCGGGCTATCCCCGGGGAGCTGTTTTTT. Translating it yields CASSLGTGRRAIPGELFF.

In this sample, this clonotype turned up a few times. A single base separates this from a much larger clone, so it may be a read error. The gene calls are TRBV27 and TRBJ2-2, with D perhaps matching TRBD2 (5 bases). V lost 5 bases and J lost 6, with 13 bases in between. Germline CDR1 and CDR2: MNHEY and SMNVEV (reference sequence). The CDR3 sequence is 14 residues long. The CDR3 DNA reads as TGTGCCAGCAGTGTAGGGAGTAATCCCGGGGAGCTGTTTTTT. Translating it yields CASSVGSNPGELFF.

This clonotype has more than one count but fewer than ten. The rearrangement uses TRBV25-1 and TRBJ2-7; D is perhaps TRBD1 (5 bases). Germline-derived CDR1 and CDR2 are MGHDK and SYGVNS. The ends were cut back, 6 bases at V and 6 bases at J, with 12 bases in the middle. This CDR3 is 12 amino acids long. CDR3 bases: TGTGCCAGCAGCCCCCCAGGGCCCGAGCAGTACTTC. This codes for CASSPPGPEQYF.

The sample holds a few counts of this clonotype. This rearrangement joins TRBV5-5 to TRBJ2-3; 7 bases fit TRBD1. Per germline, CDR1 SGHKS and CDR2 YYEKEE (reference sequence). The CDR3 is made up of 14 amino acids. V shed 2 bases and J 3 bases; nucleotides not matched to a gene: 3. CDR3 amino acids: CASSFSQGTDTQYF. CDR3 nucleotide sequence: TGTGCCAGCAGCTTTTCACAGGGGACAGATACGCAGTATTTT. The full variable domain, completed using reference TRBV5-5 and TRBJ2-3, is DAGVTQSPTHLIKTRGQQVTLRCSPISGHKSVSWYQQVLGQGPQFIFQYYEKEERGRGNFPDRFSARQFPNYSSELNVNALLLGDSALYLCASSFSQGTDTQYFGPGTRLTVL.

As for this clonotype: A much larger clone sits a single nucleotide away, making a read error possible. V gene TRBV27 combines with J gene TRBJ1-2; D call uncertain. This CDR3 has 12 amino acids. Trimming stripped 6 bases from V and 3 bases from J, with 8 bases between. The germline gives CDR1 MNHEY, CDR2 SMNVEV (reference sequence). CDR3 sequence reads: CASRAEHYGYTF. CDR3 nucleotide sequence: TGTGCCAGCAGGGCAGAGCACTATGGCTACACCTTC.

This clonotype was counted at least ten times. The V and J genes are TRBV5-1 and TRBJ1-1; a weak D match, TRBD1 (5 bases). Trimming left V 0 bases short and J 1 base short, with 7 bases between. Germline CDR1 SGHRS, CDR2 YFSETQ. This CDR3 has 14 amino acids. CDR3 in amino acids: CASSLETGNTEAFF. The CDR3 DNA reads TGCGCCAGCAGCTTGGAAACAGGGAACACTGAAGCTTTCTTT.

On this clonotype: A junction end diverges from the germline sequence, so it may reflect a read error. This rearrangement joins TRBV27 to TRBJ2-4; 9 nucleotides line up with TRBD1. This CDR3 is 17 amino acids long. Germline values: CDR1 MNHEY, CDR2 SMNVEV (reference sequence). CDR3 DNA sequence: TGTGCCAGCAATTTAACAACCGGGACAGGGTACAAAAACATTCAGTACTTC. Its protein product is CASNLTTGTGYKNIQYF.

This clonotype has more than one count but fewer than ten. The V and J genes are TRBV6-1 and TRBJ1-2, with no clear D. The CDR3 contains 13 residues. The V end was cut by 1 base, the J end by 12 bases, with 15 bases between. CDR1 is MNHNS and CDR2 is SASEGT in the germline V gene. In DNA, the CDR3 is TGTGCCAGCAGTGAAGTTTTTCTTGAGAGCGACACCTTC. Translating it yields CASSEVFLESDTF.

This clonotype occurred a few times. The chain couples TRBV11-2 to TRBJ1-2; 9 nucleotides line up with TRBD1. V lost 6 bases to trimming and J lost 4 bases; unmatched junction nucleotides: 9. Germline values: CDR1 SGHAT, CDR2 FQNNGV. The CDR3 has 15 residues. CDR3 bases: TGTGCCAGCAGACCCGGGACAGGGCTCATCTATGGCTACACCTTC. Protein: CASRPGTGLIYGYTF.

The chain employs TRBV7-2 and TRBJ1-3; D is possibly TRBD1 (5 bases). The CDR3 loop spans 13 amino acids. V dropped 5 bases and J dropped 6 bases, with 11 bases sitting between them. Per germline, CDR1 SGHTA and CDR2 FQGNSA. The CDR3 loop is CASSGGGENTIYF. The CDR3, as DNA: TGTGCCAGCAGCGGGGGGGGAGAAAACACCATATATTTT.

The chain joins TRBV6-2 or TRBV6-3 to TRBJ2-5; 8 bases map to TRBD2. The CDR3 runs to 16 residues. Germline assignment: CDR1 MNHEY and CDR2 SVGEGT. V was clipped by 2 bases and J by 2 bases; unmatched bases: 7. DNA for the CDR3: TGTGCCAGCAGTTACGTGTTAGCGGGGCCTCAAGAGACCCAGTACTTC. Its translation is CASSYVLAGPQETQYF.

The chain is built from TRBV29-1 and TRBJ2-1; no clear D. V lost 0 bases and J lost 2, with 2 bases in between. CDR1 is SQVTM and CDR2 is ANQGSEA in the germline V gene. This CDR3 is 12 amino acids long. The CDR3 is CSVEDTYNEQFF. CDR3 nucleotides: TGCAGCGTTGAAGACACCTACAATGAGCAGTTCTTC.

This rearrangement joins TRBV6-1 to TRBJ2-7; 11 bases are shared with TRBD2. The CDR3 is 17 amino acids. Trimming removed 6 bases from V and 0 bases from J; junction bases left unmatched: 10. Germline V lookup: CDR1 MNHNS, CDR2 SASEGT. CDR3 region: CASSRGTSGVHSYEQYF. The CDR3 coding sequence is TGTGCCAGCAGCCGCGGGACTAGCGGAGTCCACTCCTACGAGCAGTACTTC.

The chain couples TRBV27 to TRBJ2-1; TRBD1 might be the D (5 bases). V was cut by 4 bases and J by 6 bases, with 10 bases left in between. CDR3 size: 13 residues. Per the germline V gene, CDR1 is MNHEY and CDR2 is SMNVEV (reference sequence). The CDR3 loop is CASSWQGGNEQFF. CDR3 coding DNA: TGTGCCAGCAGTTGGCAGGGCGGCAATGAGCAGTTCTTC.

The J gene is TRBJ1-5, the V gene TRBV7-2; 7 positions agree with TRBD1. The CDR3 spans 16 residues. Germline CDR1 reads SGHTA; CDR2 reads FQGNSA. V trimming: 0 bases; J trimming: 7 bases; junction bases outside the gene matches: 9. The CDR3 region is CASSLARVTGKQPQHF. CDR3 bases: TGTGCCAGCAGCTTAGCGCGGGTGACAGGGAAACAGCCCCAGCATTTT.

This chain uses TRBV6-5 with TRBJ2-3, with D unclear. V lost 2 bases to trimming and J lost 0 bases, with 12 bases between them. The CDR3 contains 16 residues. The germline V gene has CDR1 MNHEY and CDR2 SVGAGI. Here the CDR3 reads CASSYQPQISTDTQYF. The CDR3 DNA reads as TGTGCCAGCAGTTACCAGCCCCAGATTAGCACAGATACGCAGTATTTT.

This clonotype showed up just a few times. The rearrangement joins TRBV27 to TRBJ2-4; 9 bases agree with TRBD1. The J call may be wrong; the DNA end is better matched by TRBJ2-7. The germline gives CDR1 MNHEY, CDR2 SMNVEV (reference sequence). The CDR3 contains 16 residues. CDR3 amino acids: CASGGTGGTTHYEQYF. The CDR3 coding sequence is TGTGCCAGCGGGGGAACAGGGGGCACCACTCACTACGAGCAGTACTTC.